The 3 T cell receptor beta chains below come from one sample, sequenced in a study of blood T cell repertoires in COVID-19. This table comes from immunoSEQ multiplex PCR, and its TCRdb copy is limited to in-frame clones, with some not included. Among under 200,000 clones listed, about nine tenths were seen once. Sequencing was carried out using peripheral blood. These receptors originate from a man in his 70s with active or convalescent COVID-19.

The V gene is TRBV11-2, the J gene TRBJ2-5; 9 bases match TRBD2. The length of the CDR3 is 16 residues. CDR1 SGHAT and CDR2 FQNNGV come from the germline V gene. Germline trimming cut 5 bases from V and 5 bases from J; bases unmatched to any gene: 12. For the CDR3, the DNA is TGTGCCAGCAGCCCGGGGTTAGCGGGAGCATGGGAGACCCAGTACTTC. Amino acids: CASSPGLAGAWETQYF.

The chain employs TRBV6-5 and TRBJ2-1; D is perhaps TRBD2 (7 bases). Trimming left V 6 bases short and J 6 bases short, with 18 bases between. The germline CDR1 and CDR2 sequences are MNHEY and SVGAGI. The CDR3 runs 15 residues. The CDR3 loop is CASRLSGGSSNEQFF. CDR3 bases: TGTGCCAGCAGACTCTCGGGGGGCTCTTCCAATGAGCAGTTCTTC.

CDR3 protein: CASRPGLGGNEQFF. CDR3 DNA: TGCGCCAGCAGACCTGGACTGGGCGGCAATGAGCAGTTCTTC. The chain recombines TRBV4-1 with TRBJ2-1; a weak D match, TRBD2 (5 bases). CDR1 MGHRA and CDR2 YSYEKL come from the germline V gene. V lost 6 bases to trimming and J lost 6 bases, with 15 bases between them. The CDR3 is made up of 14 amino acids.